This T cell receptor beta chain was recorded in a study of shared clonotypes between healthy human individuals. Study overall: Donors were two women and three men aged 18 to 49.

This clone came up once. Within Nashville, Tennessee resided all donors, each a Caucasian adult. Looked up from germline, CDR1 is SGHTA and CDR2 is FQGNSA. This CDR3 is 13 amino acids long. Trimming removed 5 bases at V and 6 bases at J, with 12 bases between. Method: immunoSEQ multiplex PCR; TCRdb's copy keeps in-frame clones and lacks some. This sample has some 700,000 clones, with less than 95% found just once. This clonotype was sampled from a man aged 18 to 30 in good health. Some clones in this sample may be carry-over from other donors' samples. The gene calls are TRBV7-2 and TRBJ2-3; D not certain. The sample taken for sequencing was memory CD8+ T cells from PBMCs. Described subset: CD45RO+ cells pooled with CCR7-negative TemRA cells. CDR3 DNA: TGTGCCAGCAGCCCGCGTTCCCCCGATACGCAGTATTTT. Protein sequence: CASSPRSPDTQYF.